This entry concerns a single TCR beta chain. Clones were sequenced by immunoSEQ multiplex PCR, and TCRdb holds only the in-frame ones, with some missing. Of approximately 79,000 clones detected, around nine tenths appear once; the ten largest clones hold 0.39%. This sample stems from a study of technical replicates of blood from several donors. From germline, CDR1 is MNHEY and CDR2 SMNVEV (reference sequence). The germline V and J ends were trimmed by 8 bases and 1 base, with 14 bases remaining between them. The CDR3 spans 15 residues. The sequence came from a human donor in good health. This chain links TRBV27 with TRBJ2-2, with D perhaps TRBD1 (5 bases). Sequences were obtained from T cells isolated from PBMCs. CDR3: CASGASLLNTGELFF. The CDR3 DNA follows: TGTGCCAGCGGGGCATCCTTACTGAACACCGGGGAGCTGTTTTTT.